This TCR beta chain was identified during a study of a mutant IDH1 vaccine in newly diagnosed glioma. Overall study: Vaccination of patients was performed eight times, in weeks 1, 3, 5, 7, 11, 15, 19 and 23. The first vaccination came 4-6 weeks after radiotherapy alone, or with temozolomide cycles. Earlier care involved radiotherapy, temozolomide, or both, and the majority received both.

The CDR3 sequence is 15 residues long. Germline V gene data show CDR1 as SGHDT and CDR2 as YYEEEE. The ends lost 2 bases at V and 4 bases at J; junction bases unmatched: 7. Clones were sequenced by immunoSEQ multiplex PCR, and TCRdb holds only the in-frame ones, with some missing. The sample includes more than 25,000 clones, approximately 79% of them seen just once. Noted time point: week 5, during vaccination. Vaccination used 300 ug of mutant IDH1 20-mer peptide per dose, with topical imiquimod. Patients carried new grade 3 or 4 IDH1-mutant astrocytomas lacking nuclear ATRX. On this clone: What it binds is unknown.

J is TRBJ1-2 and V is TRBV5-6, with 8 bases identical to TRBD1. The material was PBMCs, obtained from a glioma patient whose treatment included an IDH1 peptide vaccine. The clonotype comes from a man aged 35-49 years with glioma. Some clones in this sample may be carry-over from other donors' samples. The CDR3 sequence is CASSFPTGASYGYTF. The CDR3, as DNA: TGTGCCAGCAGCTTTCCGACAGGGGCTTCCTATGGCTACACCTTC.